These 26 T cell receptor beta chains share one sample of origin, sequenced in a study of a mutant IDH1 vaccine in newly diagnosed glioma. Their target antigens are unknown. Data came from immunoSEQ multiplex PCR; TCRdb stores just in-frame clones and leaves some out. In the table there are around 31,000 clones, around 87% of which are singletons. Noted time point: week 11, during vaccination. Doses consisted of 300 ug of mutant IDH1 20-mer peptide each, paired with topical imiquimod. Sample: PBMCs, taken from a glioma patient whose treatment included an IDH1 peptide vaccine. All receptors come from a man between 18 and 35 years old with glioma.

In nucleotides, the CDR3 is TGCGCCAGCAGCCAAGATCAAGCCAGTCCTGCTCAGGAGCAGTACTTC. It is translated as CASSQDQASPAQEQYF. V and J are TRBV4-3 and TRBJ2-7; D call uncertain. The CDR3 sequence is 16 residues long. The V gene's germline CDR1 is LGHNA and CDR2 YSLEER. V was cut by 0 bases and J by 7 bases, with 19 bases left in between.

The CDR3 DNA reads as TGTGCCAGCAGCACCTCGACAGGGAGGGCGAGTTCACCCCTCCACTTT. Protein sequence: CASSTSTGRASSPLHF. The rearrangement uses TRBV7-8 and TRBJ1-6; 7 bases match TRBD1. V shed 5 bases, J shed 9 bases, and the junction held 13 bases outside the gene matches. CDR1 is SGHVS, CDR2 FQNEAQ, per germline. CDR3 size: 16 residues.

The V gene is TRBV5-4, the J gene TRBJ1-1, with 7 nucleotides matching TRBD1. From germline, CDR1 is SGHNT and CDR2 YYREEE (reference sequence). With V trimmed by 5 bases and J by 0 bases, 7 bases remained unmatched. This CDR3 spans 15 amino acids. CDR3 residues: CASSPSQGMNTEAFF. The CDR3 DNA reads as TGTGCCAGCAGTCCGTCACAGGGGATGAACACTGAAGCTTTCTTT.

The J gene is TRBJ2-5, the V gene TRBV6-1, with TRBD2 identical over 8 bases. The V gene end was trimmed by 10 bases and the J gene end by 2 bases; junction bases not matched to a gene: 3. CDR1 and CDR2 (germline): MNHNS, SASEGT. This CDR3 is built from 12 residues. In DNA form, the CDR3 reads TGTGCCAACGGGGGGGTTCAAGAGACCCAGTACTTC. Residues: CANGGVQETQYF.

The rearrangement links TRBV6-5 to TRBJ2-7, with TRBD2 as a possible D gene (6 bases). Trimming left V 2 bases short and J 0 bases short, with 14 bases between. The CDR3 covers 16 residues. The germline CDR1 and CDR2 sequences are MNHEY and SVGAGI. The CDR3 sequence is CASSYATRTNSYEQYF. The CDR3 nucleotides are TGTGCCAGCAGTTACGCTACAAGGACTAACTCCTACGAGCAGTACTTC.

The rearrangement uses TRBV30 and TRBJ2-1; no clear D. Germline assignment: CDR1 GTSNPN and CDR2 SVGIG (reference sequence). Trimming took 1 base from V and 6 from J, leaving 7 bases between them. This CDR3 comprises 12 residues. Written as DNA, the CDR3 is TGTGCCTGGAGTGCCGAAACCAATGAGCAGTTCTTC. This sequence encodes CAWSAETNEQFF.

The sample holds one count of this clone. The chain employs TRBV29-1 and TRBJ2-3; 10 bases fit TRBD1. Germline loops: CDR1 SQVTM, CDR2 ANQGSEA. Germline trimming cut 4 bases from V and 1 base from J; bases unmatched to any gene: 17. This CDR3 is built from 19 residues. CDR3 residues: CSVGTRYGQGVVGTDTQYF. CDR3 nucleotides: TGCAGCGTTGGCACCAGATACGGACAGGGGGTCGTCGGCACAGATACGCAGTATTTT.

The rearrangement links TRBV29-1 to TRBJ1-2; 7 bases are a match to TRBD1. V shed 2 bases, J shed 4 bases, and the junction held 4 bases outside the gene matches. The CDR3 consists of 13 residues. Germline V gene data show CDR1 as SQVTM and CDR2 as ANQGSEA. The CDR3 sequence: CSVEHTGAYGYTF. DNA for the CDR3: TGCAGCGTTGAACATACAGGGGCCTATGGCTACACCTTC. Complete variable domain (other parts from reference TRBV29-1 and TRBJ1-2): SAVISQKPSRDICQRGTSLTIQCQVDSQVTMMFWYRQQPGQSLTLIATANQGSEATYESGFVIDKFPISRPNLTFSTLTVSNMSPEDSSIYLCSVEHTGAYGYTFGSGTRLTVV.

The genes are TRBV6-5 and TRBJ2-5; no clear D gene. V shed 3 bases and J shed 2 bases, with 7 bases lying between them. Germline CDR1 and CDR2: MNHEY and SVGAGI. The CDR3 extends over 13 amino acids. Here the CDR3 reads CASSYGQQETQYF. CDR3 nucleotide sequence: TGTGCCAGCAGTTATGGTCAGCAAGAGACCCAGTACTTC.

The sample holds one count of this clone. J is TRBJ2-2 and V is TRBV2; 8 nucleotides align to TRBD2. The CDR3 extends over 15 amino acids. The germline V gene has CDR1 SNHLY and CDR2 FYNNEI. The V segment lost 4 bases and the J segment 4 bases; nucleotides outside the gene matches: 5. CDR3 region: CASSGVAGSTGELFF. The DNA of the CDR3 is TGTGCCAGCAGTGGAGTAGCGGGAAGCACCGGGGAGCTGTTTTTT.

The V and J genes are TRBV6-1 and TRBJ1-5, with D maybe TRBD1 (5 bases). Between the trimmed V and J ends, which lost 5 bases and 7 bases, there was a span of 9 bases. Looked up from germline, CDR1 is MNHNS and CDR2 is SASEGT. The CDR3 covers 12 residues. The CDR3 reads CASSLREQPQHF. CDR3 sequence (DNA): TGTGCCAGCAGTCTCAGGGAACAGCCCCAGCATTTT.

The genes are TRBV19 and TRBJ1-2; D might be TRBD1 (6 bases). There are 15 residues in the CDR3. The germline V gene encodes CDR1 LNHDA and CDR2 SQIVND (reference sequence). Trimming stripped 4 bases from V and 0 bases from J, with 12 bases between. CDR3 coding DNA: TGTGCCAGTAGTACCGGACAGAGAGCTAACTATGGCTACACCTTC. Translation gives CASSTGQRANYGYTF.

The gene calls are TRBV27 and TRBJ1-2; D not certain. The ends were cut back, 3 bases at V and 3 bases at J, with 8 bases in the middle. The CDR3 spans 13 residues. The germline V gene encodes CDR1 MNHEY and CDR2 SMNVEV (reference sequence). CDR3: CASSFGIDYGYTF. The CDR3, as DNA: TGTGCCAGCAGTTTCGGGATAGACTATGGCTACACCTTC.

In DNA, the CDR3 is TGTGCCAGCTCACGGGTGGAAGAGACCTACGAGCAGTACTTC. Its translation: CASSRVEETYEQYF. The chain employs TRBV18 and TRBJ2-7; no definite D call. Germline lookup yields CDR1 KGHSH and CDR2 LQKENI. The CDR3 extends over 14 amino acids. V was trimmed by 4 bases and J by 2 bases, leaving 12 bases between them. The full variable domain, completed using reference TRBV18 and TRBJ2-7, is NAGVMQNPRHLVRRRGQEARLRCSPMKGHSHVYWYRQLPEEGLKFMVYLQKENIIDESGMPKERFSAEFPKEGPSILRIQQVVRGDSAAYFCASSRVEETYEQYFGPGTRLTVT.

The J gene is TRBJ2-1, the V gene TRBV6-5, with D maybe TRBD1 (6 bases). Germline CDR1 is MNHEY and CDR2 is SVGAGI. The length of the CDR3 is 16 residues. V shed 0 bases and J shed 7 bases, with 16 bases lying between them. CDR3: CASSYSNPGARNEQFF. The CDR3 nucleotides are TGTGCCAGCAGTTACTCGAACCCAGGGGCGAGGAATGAGCAGTTCTTC.

The chain uses TRBV7-2 and TRBJ2-5, with 11 positions matching TRBD2. This CDR3 comprises 15 residues. The germline V gene encodes CDR1 SGHTA and CDR2 FQGNSA. J gave up 6 bases and V 5 bases, and 8 bases lay outside the gene matches. The CDR3: CASSVSGRGSKTQYF. The CDR3 region has the DNA TGTGCCAGCAGCGTTAGCGGGAGGGGGAGTAAGACCCAGTACTTC.

The chain employs TRBV19 and TRBJ1-1, with TRBD1 identical over 12 bases. CDR1 and CDR2 from the germline V gene are LNHDA and SQIVND (reference sequence). J lost 4 bases, V lost 1 base, and 4 bases had no gene match. The CDR3 extends over 16 amino acids. The CDR3 DNA reads as TGTGCCAGTAGTATAGGAGGGACAGGGGGCGGCACTGAAGCTTTCTTT. Its translation: CASSIGGTGGGTEAFF.

This chain joins TRBV10-3 and TRBJ2-3; 9 bases line up with TRBD2. This CDR3 spans 15 amino acids. Trimming cost V 0 bases and J 8 bases; bases outside gene matches: 6. Germline loops: CDR1 ENHRY, CDR2 SYGVKD. CDR3: CAISESDLAGSTQYF. The CDR3 DNA follows: TGTGCCATCAGTGAGTCAGACCTAGCGGGGAGTACGCAGTATTTT.

The CDR3 reads CATSSIQGLYEQYF. The CDR3 DNA reads as TGTGCCACCAGCAGTATTCAGGGCCTATACGAGCAGTACTTC. The chain joins TRBV15 to TRBJ2-7, with D perhaps TRBD1 (5 bases). Germline V CDR1 and CDR2: LNHNV, YYDKDF (reference sequence). The length of the CDR3 is 14 residues. V lost 3 bases and J lost 4, with 13 bases in between.

This chain links TRBV6-5 with TRBJ2-7, with D possibly matching TRBD2 (6 bases). The V gene lost 0 bases and the J gene lost 6 bases, with 15 bases spanning the gap. The germline CDR1 and CDR2 sequences are MNHEY and SVGAGI. The CDR3 is 15 amino acids. CDR3 amino acids: CASSYSGGVAGEQYF. DNA of the CDR3: TGTGCCAGCAGTTACTCGGGAGGAGTTGCGGGCGAGCAGTACTTC.

The CDR3 bases are TGTGCCAGCAAGACCCAGTCCGGGGCCAACGTCCTGACTTTC. This codes for CASKTQSGANVLTF. The chain combines TRBV6-1 with TRBJ2-6; no clear D. CDR3 size: 14 residues. Looked up from germline, CDR1 is MNHNS and CDR2 is SASEGT. Trimming took off 7 bases at V and 4 bases at J, with 11 bases between the two ends.

The chain recombines TRBV6-1 with TRBJ2-3, with D maybe TRBD2 (6 bases). Germline CDR1 MNHNS, CDR2 SASEGT. V was clipped by 8 bases and J by 3 bases, with 15 bases between them. The CDR3 is 14 amino acids. CDR3 DNA sequence: TGTGCCAGCCGAGAGCGGGTAAATACAGATACGCAGTATTTT. Protein product: CASRERVNTDTQYF.

V gene TRBV6-5 combines with J gene TRBJ2-4; the D gene is possibly TRBD1 (5 bases). V was clipped by 6 bases and J by 3 bases, with 15 bases between them. In germline, CDR1 is MNHEY, CDR2 SVGAGI. The CDR3 extends over 15 amino acids. The CDR3 DNA is TGTGCCAGCAGCCGATTACCGCAGGGCAAAAACATTCAGTACTTC. Encoded protein: CASSRLPQGKNIQYF.

The V and J genes are TRBV19 and TRBJ2-1, with D perhaps matching TRBD2 (6 bases). The CDR3 length is 14 residues. Germline V lookup: CDR1 LNHDA, CDR2 SQIVND (reference sequence). The germline V and J ends were trimmed by 5 bases and 5 bases, with 13 bases remaining between them. The CDR3 nucleotides are TGTGCCAGTAGTCCCCGCGGGACTCACAATGAGCAGTTCTTC. It codes for CASSPRGTHNEQFF.

The chain recombines TRBV4-3 with TRBJ2-1; D perhaps matches TRBD2 (6 bases). With 1 base removed from V and 4 bases from J, the gap between germline ends came to 8 bases. The CDR3 loop spans 14 amino acids. Germline V gene data show CDR1 as LGHNA and CDR2 as YSLEER. This chain's CDR3 is CASSQGGRYNEQFF. The CDR3 bases are TGCGCCAGCAGCCAAGGGGGGAGGTACAATGAGCAGTTCTTC.

The rearrangement uses TRBV7-9 and TRBJ1-1; D uncertain. V was trimmed by 6 bases and J by 1 base, leaving 15 bases between them. The CDR3 loop spans 15 amino acids. Per the germline V gene, CDR1 is SEHNR and CDR2 is FQNEAQ (reference sequence). This CDR3 is CASSSRKGSNTEAFF. The CDR3 bases are TGTGCCAGCAGTTCCAGGAAGGGCTCGAACACTGAAGCTTTCTTT.